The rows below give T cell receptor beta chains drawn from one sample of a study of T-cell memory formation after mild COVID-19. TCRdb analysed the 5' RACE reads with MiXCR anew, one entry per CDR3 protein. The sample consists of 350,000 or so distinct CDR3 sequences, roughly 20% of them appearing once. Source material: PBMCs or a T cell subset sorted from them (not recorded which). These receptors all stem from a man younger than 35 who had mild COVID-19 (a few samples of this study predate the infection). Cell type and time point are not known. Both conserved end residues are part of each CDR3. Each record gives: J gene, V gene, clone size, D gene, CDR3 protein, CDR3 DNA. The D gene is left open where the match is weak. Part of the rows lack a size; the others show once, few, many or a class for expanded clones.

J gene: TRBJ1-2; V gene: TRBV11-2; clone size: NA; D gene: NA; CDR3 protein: CASSLGTRRGYTF; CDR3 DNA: TGTGCCAGCAGCTTAGGGACGAGACGCGGCTACACCTTC
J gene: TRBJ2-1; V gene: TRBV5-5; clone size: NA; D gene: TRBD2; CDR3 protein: CASSLTLAGGSYNEQFF; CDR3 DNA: TGTGCCAGCAGCCTAACCTTAGCGGGGGGCTCCTACAATGAGCAGTTCTTC
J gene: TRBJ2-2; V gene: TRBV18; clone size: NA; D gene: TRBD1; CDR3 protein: CASLRAGGTGELFF; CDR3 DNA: TGTGCCAGCCTACGAGCAGGGGGCACCGGGGAGCTGTTTTTT
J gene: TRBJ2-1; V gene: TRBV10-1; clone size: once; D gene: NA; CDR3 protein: CASSLYRDYNEQFF; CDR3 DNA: TGCGCCAGCAGCCTATATCGGGACTACAATGAGCAGTTCTTC
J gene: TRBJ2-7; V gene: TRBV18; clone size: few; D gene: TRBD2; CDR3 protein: CASLKSGTYEQYF; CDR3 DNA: TGTGCCAGCCTCAAAAGCGGGACCTACGAGCAGTACTTC
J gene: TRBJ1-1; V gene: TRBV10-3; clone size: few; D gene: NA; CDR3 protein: CAARRRLTDTEAFF; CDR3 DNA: TGTGCCGCTCGGAGGAGGCTAACAGACACTGAAGCTTTCTTT
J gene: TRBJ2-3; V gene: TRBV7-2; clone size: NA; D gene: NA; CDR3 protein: CASSLARLADTQYF; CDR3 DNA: TGTGCCAGCAGCTTAGCCCGGCTCGCAGATACGCAGTATTTT
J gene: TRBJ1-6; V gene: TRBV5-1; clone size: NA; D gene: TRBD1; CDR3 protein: CASSLWTGANSPLHF; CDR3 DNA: TGCGCCAGCAGCCTTTGGACAGGGGCCAATTCACCCCTCCACTTT
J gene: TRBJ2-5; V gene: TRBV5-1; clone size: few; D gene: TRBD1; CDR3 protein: CASSPGTGGYQETQYF; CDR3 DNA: TGCGCCAGCAGCCCTGGGACAGGGGGCTACCAAGAGACCCAGTACTTC
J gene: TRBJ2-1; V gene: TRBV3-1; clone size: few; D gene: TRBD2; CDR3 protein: CASSPLTGLAGENEQFF; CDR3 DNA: TGTGCCAGCAGCCCTTTGACAGGACTAGCGGGGGAGAATGAGCAGTTCTTC
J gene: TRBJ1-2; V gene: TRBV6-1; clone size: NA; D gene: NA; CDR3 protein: CASSEASGKGYGYTF; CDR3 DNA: TGTGCCAGCAGTGAAGCATCGGGAAAAGGCTATGGCTACACCTTC
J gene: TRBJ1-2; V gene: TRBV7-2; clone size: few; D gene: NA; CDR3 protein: CASSHDNTNYGYTF; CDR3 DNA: TGTGCCAGCAGCCATGATAATACTAACTATGGCTACACCTTC
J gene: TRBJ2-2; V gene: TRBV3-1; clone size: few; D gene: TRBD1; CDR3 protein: CASSQAGTGGRTGELFF; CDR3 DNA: TGTGCCAGCAGCCAAGCCGGGACAGGGGGCCGGACCGGGGAGCTGTTTTTT
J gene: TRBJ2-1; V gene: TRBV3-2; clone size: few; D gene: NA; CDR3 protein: CASSLPTGTPSNEQFF; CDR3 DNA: TGTGCCAGCAGCCTCCCGACCGGGACTCCTAGTAATGAGCAGTTCTTC
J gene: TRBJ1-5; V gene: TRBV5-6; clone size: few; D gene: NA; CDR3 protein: CASSSLREYQPQHF; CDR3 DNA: TGTGCCAGCAGTTCCCTCAGGGAATATCAGCCCCAGCATTTT
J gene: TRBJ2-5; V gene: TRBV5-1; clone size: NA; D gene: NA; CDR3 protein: CASSPWVVLSQETQYF; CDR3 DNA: TGCGCCAGCAGCCCTTGGGTCGTACTTAGTCAAGAGACCCAGTACTTC
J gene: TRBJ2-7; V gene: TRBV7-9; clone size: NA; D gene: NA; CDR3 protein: CASSQTVRGYEQYF; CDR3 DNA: TGTGCCAGCAGCCAAACCGTCAGGGGCTACGAGCAGTACTTC
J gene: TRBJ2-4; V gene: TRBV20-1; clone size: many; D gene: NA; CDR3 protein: CSAPEVAKNIQYF; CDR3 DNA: TGCAGTGCTCCGGAGGTAGCCAAAAACATTCAGTACTTC
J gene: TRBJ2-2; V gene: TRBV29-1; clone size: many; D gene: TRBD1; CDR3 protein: CSADRDVGELFF; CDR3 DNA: TGCAGCGCGGACAGGGACGTCGGGGAGCTGTTTTTT
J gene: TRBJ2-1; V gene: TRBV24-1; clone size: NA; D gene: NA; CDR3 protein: CATSDHDRATNEQFF; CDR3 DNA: TGTGCCACCAGTGACCATGACCGGGCCACAAATGAGCAGTTCTTC
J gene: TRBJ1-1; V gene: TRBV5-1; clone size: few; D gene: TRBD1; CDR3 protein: CASSRDRWNTEAFF; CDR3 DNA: TGCGCCAGCAGCCGGGACAGGTGGAACACTGAAGCTTTCTTT
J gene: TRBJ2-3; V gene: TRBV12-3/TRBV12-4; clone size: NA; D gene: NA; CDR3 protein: CAISQPSEDTGTDTQYF; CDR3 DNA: TGTGCCATCAGCCAACCGAGTGAGGACACCGGCACAGATACGCAGTATTTT
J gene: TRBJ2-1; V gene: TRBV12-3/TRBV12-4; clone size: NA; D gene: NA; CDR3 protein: CASTPGVMNEQFF; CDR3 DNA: TGTGCCAGCACCCCCGGAGTAATGAATGAGCAGTTCTTC
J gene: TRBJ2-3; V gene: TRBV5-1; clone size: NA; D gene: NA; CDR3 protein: CASSWTVEADTQYF; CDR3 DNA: TGCGCCAGCAGCTGGACAGTCGAGGCAGATACGCAGTATTTT
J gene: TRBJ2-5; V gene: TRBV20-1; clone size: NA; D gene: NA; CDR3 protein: CSASRDQGTQYF; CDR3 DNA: TGCAGTGCGAGCCGGGACCAGGGGACCCAGTACTTC